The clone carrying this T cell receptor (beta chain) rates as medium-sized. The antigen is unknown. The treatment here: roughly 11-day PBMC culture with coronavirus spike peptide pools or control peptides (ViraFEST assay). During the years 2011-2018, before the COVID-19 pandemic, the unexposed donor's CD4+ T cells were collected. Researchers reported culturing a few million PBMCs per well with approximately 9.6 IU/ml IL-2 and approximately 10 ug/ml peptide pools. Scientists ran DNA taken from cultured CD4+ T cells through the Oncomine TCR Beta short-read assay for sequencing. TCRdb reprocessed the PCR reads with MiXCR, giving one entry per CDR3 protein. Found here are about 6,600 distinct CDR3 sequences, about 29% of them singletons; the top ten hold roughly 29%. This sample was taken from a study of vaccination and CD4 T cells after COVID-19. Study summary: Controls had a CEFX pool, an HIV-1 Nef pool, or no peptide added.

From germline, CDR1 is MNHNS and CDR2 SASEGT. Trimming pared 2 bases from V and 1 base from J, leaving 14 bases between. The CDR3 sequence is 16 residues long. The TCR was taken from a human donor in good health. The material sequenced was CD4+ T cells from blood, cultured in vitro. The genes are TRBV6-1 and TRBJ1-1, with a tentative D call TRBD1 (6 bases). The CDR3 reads CASSEMNGGPNTEAFF. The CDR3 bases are TGTGCCAGCAGTGAAATGAATGGGGGCCCGAACACTGAAGCTTTCTTT.